One and the same sample provided the 15 T cell receptor beta chains below, sequenced in a study of shared clonotypes between healthy human individuals (dated by TCRdb to 2018 to 2021). Receptors were amplified or captured by the immunoSEQ multiplex PCR assay. This immuneACCESS table, as held by TCRdb, lists in-frame sequences with V and J called but not all clones. Of the missing ones, under half trace to an unresolved V gene in checked studies; the others have no known cause. The table for this sample lists around 1.4 million clones; about 98.5% of them were counted only once. Clones ranked in the top ten supply 0.36% of the sample. Input material: naive CD4+ T cells sorted from blood. The cell subset or site tag for this specimen amounts to: CD45RA+ positively selected. The source is a man aged 25-45 years in good health.

The chain links TRBV18 to TRBJ2-1; D uncertain. In germline, CDR1 is KGHSH, CDR2 LQKENI. CDR3 length equals 15 residues. V lost 2 bases and J lost 0, with 8 bases in between. The CDR3 loop reads CASSPGPYSYNEQFF. The CDR3 DNA reads as TGTGCCAGCTCACCAGGGCCATACTCCTACAATGAGCAGTTCTTC.

The chain has TRBV28 and TRBJ2-3; weak D call: TRBD1 (5 bases). Germline V lookup: CDR1 MDHEN, CDR2 SYDVKM. The germline V and J ends were trimmed by 7 bases and 8 bases, with 13 bases remaining between them. The CDR3 runs 12 residues. CDR3 bases: TGTGCCAGCATGGCTAGTGGGGCTACGCAGTATTTT. Encoded protein: CASMASGATQYF. The full variable domain, rest sourced from reference TRBV28 and TRBJ2-3, is DVKVTQSSRYLVKRTGEKVFLECVQDMDHENMFWYRQDPGLGLRLIYFSYDVKMKEKGDIPEGYSVSREKKERFSLILESASTNQTSMYLCASMASGATQYFGPGTRLTVL.

V and J are TRBV6-5 and TRBJ2-7, with D possibly TRBD1 on 5 matching bases. V dropped 7 bases and J dropped 7 bases, with 11 bases sitting between them. This CDR3 comprises 11 residues. Germline values: CDR1 MNHEY, CDR2 SVGAGI. CDR3 DNA sequence: TGTGCCAGCACTCAGGGTAAAGAGCAGTACTTC. It translates to CASTQGKEQYF.

Here the CDR3 reads CASSLLVRQGSQYF. For the CDR3, the DNA is TGTGCCAGCAGCCTGTTGGTCCGGCAGGGGTCGCAGTACTTC. The J gene is TRBJ2-7, the V gene TRBV7-2; TRBD1 might be the D (6 bases). The V and J ends lost 5 bases and 9 bases respectively, with 20 bases between them. The CDR3 is 14 amino acids. Germline assignment: CDR1 SGHTA and CDR2 FQGNSA. Drawing the rest from reference TRBV7-2 and TRBJ2-7, the complete variable domain is GAGVSQSPSNKVTEKGKDVELRCDPISGHTALYWYRQSLGQGLEFLIYFQGNSAPDKSGLPSDRFSAERTGGSVSTLTIQRTQQEDSAVYLCASSLLVRQGSQYFGPGTRLTVT.

A remark on this clone: This sample includes further DNA sequences coding for the same CDR3. J is TRBJ2-5 and V is TRBV27; D is possibly TRBD1 (6 bases). CDR1 is MNHEY, CDR2 SMNVEV, per germline (reference sequence). CDR3 length: 12 amino acids. Deletions cut 3 bases from V and 4 bases from J, with 6 bases between. CDR3 amino acids: CASSFRGETQYF. Here the CDR3 DNA reads TGTGCCAGCAGTTTCAGGGGAGAGACCCAGTACTTC.

A note on this clone: The sample carries other DNA sequences with the same CDR3. The J gene is TRBJ2-7, the V gene TRBV5-1; 7 bases match TRBD1. The germline CDR1 and CDR2 sequences are SGHRS and YFSETQ. The CDR3 runs 14 residues. V lost 2 bases, J lost 0 bases, and 2 bases stayed unmatched. CDR3 region: CASSLRDSSYEQYF. CDR3 DNA sequence: TGCGCCAGCAGCTTACGGGACAGCTCCTACGAGCAGTACTTC.

The chain carries TRBV7-8 and TRBJ2-1; TRBD1 matches at 7 bases. V lost 5 bases, J lost 2 bases, and 6 bases stayed unmatched. The CDR3 runs to 15 residues. The germline CDR1 and CDR2 sequences are SGHVS and FQNEAQ. The DNA of the CDR3 is TGTGCCAGCAGCAACCGGGACAGACCCTACAATGAGCAGTTCTTC. It codes for CASSNRDRPYNEQFF.

Points on this clone: Other DNA variants within this sample encode the same CDR3. This chain links TRBV11-2 with TRBJ1-1; weak D call: TRBD1 (5 bases). V lost 0 bases and J lost 1, with 9 bases in between. CDR1 and CDR2 (germline): SGHAT, FQNNGV. The CDR3 is 15 residues long. As DNA, the CDR3 is TGTGCCAGCAGCTTAGATCGCGGGGGGAACACTGAAGCTTTCTTT. Residues: CASSLDRGGNTEAFF.

The chain combines TRBV5-8 with TRBJ2-3; D gene unclear. Looked up from germline, CDR1 is SGHTS and CDR2 is YDEGEE. Trimming pared 2 bases from V and 1 base from J, leaving 5 bases between. The CDR3 spans 13 residues. CDR3 DNA: TGTGCCAGCAGCTTCCGGGGCACAGATACGCAGTATTTT. It encodes CASSFRGTDTQYF.

To note about this clone: The same CDR3 is also encoded by other DNA sequences in this sample. The V gene is TRBV7-9, the J gene TRBJ2-7, with D hard to call. The length of the CDR3 is 11 residues. Germline-derived CDR1 and CDR2 are SEHNR and FQNEAQ (reference sequence). V was shortened by 5 bases and J by 4 bases, with 6 bases between the two germline ends. CDR3 amino acids: CASSASYEQYF. The CDR3 nucleotides are TGTGCCAGCAGCGCTTCATACGAGCAGTACTTC.

The chain is built from TRBV7-6 and TRBJ2-7, with D unresolved. This CDR3 is built from 13 residues. Per the germline V gene, CDR1 is SGHVS and CDR2 is FNYEAQ. The V gene lost 5 bases and the J gene lost 3 bases, with 11 bases spanning the gap. CDR3 DNA: TGTGCCAGCAGCCCGGTCGCCCGCTACGAGCAGTACTTC. Translation: CASSPVARYEQYF.

This chain uses TRBV28 with TRBJ2-7; perhaps TRBD2 as D (6 bases). The CDR3 loop spans 14 amino acids. V lost 8 bases and J lost 7, with 21 bases in between. Per the germline V gene, CDR1 is MDHEN and CDR2 is SYDVKM. The CDR3 DNA reads as TGTGCCAGCGGTCCGGGACTTTACTCTGGGGAGCAGTACTTC. This sequence encodes CASGPGLYSGEQYF.

In the case of this clone: Other DNA sequences of this sample code for an identical CDR3. The V call is TRBV7-2, the J call TRBJ2-4, with a possible D match to TRBD2 (5 bases). V shed 4 bases and J shed 1 base, with 5 bases lying between them. There are 13 residues in the CDR3. CDR1 SGHTA and CDR2 FQGNSA come from the germline V gene. The DNA for the CDR3 is TGTGCCAGCAGCTCGGGGGCCAAAAACATTCAGTACTTC. Its translation: CASSSGAKNIQYF. Variable domain in full (rest from reference TRBV7-2 and TRBJ2-4): GAGVSQSPSNKVTEKGKDVELRCDPISGHTALYWYRQSLGQGLEFLIYFQGNSAPDKSGLPSDRFSAERTGGSVSTLTIQRTQQEDSAVYLCASSSGAKNIQYFGAGTRLSVL.

The rearrangement uses TRBV5-1 and TRBJ2-1, with 9 bases identical to TRBD2. The CDR3 sequence is 15 residues long. The V segment lost 2 bases and the J segment 5 bases; nucleotides outside the gene matches: 5. Germline lookup yields CDR1 SGHRS and CDR2 YFSETQ. In nucleotides, the CDR3 is TGCGCCAGCAGCTTACAGACTAGCGGAAACAATGAGCAGTTCTTC. Translation gives CASSLQTSGNNEQFF. The full variable domain, in which reference TRBV5-1 and TRBJ2-1 provide the parts outside the CDR3, is KAGVTQTPRYLIKTRGQQVTLSCSPISGHRSVSWYQQTPGQGLQFLFEYFSETQRNKGNFPGRFSGRQFSNSRSEMNVSTLELGDSALYLCASSLQTSGNNEQFFGPGTRLTVL.

Only one count was recorded for this clone. The chain links TRBV5-5 to TRBJ2-3; 13 bases line up with TRBD2. CDR3 length: 15 amino acids. J gave up 2 bases and V 10 bases, and 7 bases lay outside the gene matches. Germline CDR1 reads SGHKS; CDR2 reads YYEKEE (reference sequence). The CDR3 DNA follows: TGTGCCTGGAGCGGGACTAGCGGGAACACAGATACGCAGTATTTT. It yields the protein CAWSGTSGNTDTQYF. Complete variable domain (other parts from reference TRBV5-5 and TRBJ2-3): DAGVTQSPTHLIKTRGQQVTLRCSPISGHKSVSWYQQVLGQGPQFIFQYYEKEERGRGNFPDRFSARQFPNYSSELNVNALLLGDSALYLCAWSGTSGNTDTQYFGPGTRLTVL.